The table lists the clone carrying this T cell receptor beta chain with a count of one. The data belong to a study of cytotoxic CD8 clonotypes in ibrutinib-treated CLL. Germline V CDR1 and CDR2: WNHNN, SYGVQD (reference sequence). V lost 4 bases and J 10 bases, leaving 20 bases between the germline ends. This CDR3 comprises 15 residues. Data came from immunoSEQ multiplex PCR; TCRdb stores just in-frame clones and leaves some out. Here the sample spans under 150,000 clones, around 90% being singletons. This specimen was PBMCs, taken after 12 months of ibrutinib treatment. The rearrangement links TRBV10-1 to TRBJ2-1; D remains ambiguous. The TCR sequence derives from a human donor with chronic lymphocytic leukemia. The CDR3 is CASSGGSSRFGEQFF. The CDR3 DNA is TGCGCCAGCAGTGGGGGTAGCTCCCGCTTTGGGGAGCAGTTCTTC.